This TCR beta chain was found in a study of CD8 T cells in ankylosing spondylitis. About this clonotype: Its specificity is not known.

Overall study results and limits: Blood from ankylosing spondylitis patients appeared to carry a characteristic roughly eight-variant TCR beta motif.

CDR3 length: 16 residues. The germline V and J ends were trimmed by 5 bases and 6 bases, with 17 bases remaining between them. Per germline, CDR1 MGHDK and CDR2 SYGVNS. From the 5' RACE reads, TCRdb called clonotypes with MiXCR, one entry per CDR3 protein. The table includes 350,000 or so distinct CDR3 sequences, 8% detected once. The source material was blood, either unsorted or a sorted T cell fraction (not recorded which). The genes are TRBV25-1 and TRBJ2-6; possible D gene TRBD1, 6 bases. This TCR derives from a male donor with ankylosing spondylitis. CDR3: CASSYAGTPSANVLTF. The CDR3, as DNA: TGTGCCAGCAGTTACGCCGGGACACCCTCGGCCAACGTCCTGACTTTC.